These 3 T cell receptor beta chains originate from one sample sequenced in a study of response to subunit inactivated influenza vaccine. TCRdb redid the calling of the RT-PCR reads with MiXCR, one entry per CDR3 protein. The sample includes hundreds of thousands of distinct CDR3 sequences, approximately 11% of them seen just once. These same records also appear under a second study, on T cells expressing NK-cell markers. From that report: Researchers built TCR beta cDNA using 5'RACE template switching with UMIs.

The sample in question was PBMCs from blood, obtained on the day of vaccination. Receptors were obtained from a man aged 50 to 60 who received an inactivated influenza vaccine.

In its sample, this clonotype was seen a few times. This sequence joins TRBV20-1 and TRBJ2-1; 7 bases are a match to TRBD2. V dropped 0 bases and J dropped 8; count of bases not matched to a gene: 16. The CDR3 length is 17 residues. Germline CDR1 DFQATT, CDR2 SNEGSKA (reference sequence). CDR3 in amino acids: CSARDPINSRLADEQFF. CDR3 DNA sequence: TGCAGTGCTAGAGATCCGATTAACTCTAGGCTAGCGGATGAGCAGTTCTTC.

The chain uses TRBV20-1 and TRBJ2-1; D is unclear. Trimming stripped 4 bases from V and 5 bases from J, with 6 bases between. The CDR3 spans 11 residues. Germline-derived CDR1 and CDR2 are DFQATT and SNEGSKA (reference sequence). CDR3 region: CSAIANNEQFF. In DNA form, the CDR3 reads TGCAGTGCTATAGCCAACAATGAGCAGTTCTTC.

There are a few counts of this clonotype. The chain recombines TRBV27 with TRBJ1-2, with 7 bases that match TRBD1. The CDR3 consists of 17 residues. The J segment lost 4 bases and the V segment lost 5 bases, leaving 16 bases of the junction unmatched. Germline V lookup: CDR1 MNHEY, CDR2 SMNVEV (reference sequence). The CDR3, as DNA: TGTGCCAGCAGTGGGACAGACCTAGGTTCTACCCTCTATGGCTACACCTTC. It specifies CASSGTDLGSTLYGYTF.